A single sample is the source of the 23 T cell receptor beta chains below, sequenced in a study of shared clonotypes between healthy human individuals. Here immunoSEQ multiplex PCR was the method, and the copy in TCRdb shows in-frame clones only, minus some. Among 2 million to 2.5 million clones listed, approximately 96% were seen once. The sample consisted of naive CD4+ T cells sorted from blood. Subset in this sample: CD45RA+ positively selected. The receptors originated from a man aged 18-30 years in good health.

The rearrangement joins TRBV18 to TRBJ1-1; D is perhaps TRBD1 (6 bases). The V end lost 3 bases, the J end lost 4 bases, and 9 bases lay between the germline ends. This CDR3 comprises 13 residues. Per the germline V gene, CDR1 is KGHSH and CDR2 is LQKENI. For the CDR3, the DNA is TGTGCCAGCTCACCGGACAGCGGCACTGAAGCTTTCTTT. Translation gives CASSPDSGTEAFF.

The rearrangement uses TRBV19 and TRBJ2-7, with D unresolved. Trimming cost V 6 bases and J 5 bases, with 11 bases left between them. This CDR3 comprises 12 residues. Germline loops: CDR1 LNHDA, CDR2 SQIVND (reference sequence). The CDR3 reads CASSPNWNEQYF. In DNA, the CDR3 is TGTGCCAGTAGCCCGAATTGGAACGAGCAGTACTTC. Based on the CDR3 plus reference TRBV19 and TRBJ2-7, the full variable domain is DGGITQSPKYLFRKEGQNVTLSCEQNLNHDAMYWYRQDPGQGLRLIYYSQIVNDFQKGDIAEGYSVSREKKESFPLTVTSAQKNPTAFYLCASSPNWNEQYFGPGTRLTVT.

The rearrangement joins TRBV9 to TRBJ2-5; 9 nucleotides match TRBD2. V lost 0 bases to trimming and J lost 5 bases; unmatched junction nucleotides: 8. This CDR3 comprises 16 residues. Germline CDR1 is SGDLS and CDR2 is YYNGEE. CDR3 protein: CASSVGGGGAMETQYF. The CDR3 DNA reads as TGTGCCAGCAGCGTAGGAGGCGGGGGGGCGATGGAGACCCAGTACTTC. The complete variable domain, with remaining parts taken from reference TRBV9 and TRBJ2-5, reads DSGVTQTPKHLITATGQRVTLRCSPRSGDLSVYWYQQSLDQGLQFLIQYYNGEERAKGNILERFSAQQFPDLHSELNLSSLELGDSALYFCASSVGGGGAMETQYFGPGTRLLVL.

The rearrangement uses TRBV7-8 and TRBJ2-7, with 11 positions matching TRBD2. V gave up 4 bases and J gave up 3 bases; unmatched junction bases: 26. The CDR3 has 22 amino acids. Germline-derived CDR1 and CDR2 are SGHVS and FQNEAQ. The CDR3 DNA follows: TGTGCCAGCAGCTCTTTTCTCCCACTAGCGGGAGAGCTCATCCCTAGCCGCTACGAGCAGTACTTC. Translation: CASSSFLPLAGELIPSRYEQYF.

This clone was seen once. The chain has TRBV29-1 and TRBJ2-3; D is tentatively TRBD1 or TRBD2 (6 bases each). Between the trimmed V and J ends, which lost 8 bases and 4 bases, there was a span of 19 bases. This CDR3 has 14 amino acids. Germline V CDR1 and CDR2: SQVTM, ANQGSEA. The CDR3 here is CSSQPGGASDTQYF. As DNA, the CDR3 is TGCAGCTCACAACCCGGGGGCGCATCAGATACGCAGTATTTT.

Remarks on this clone: Other DNA sequences in the same sample also yield this CDR3. The genes are TRBV9 and TRBJ2-7; 13 bases line up with TRBD2. The CDR3 covers 14 residues. V lost 0 bases, J lost 6 bases, and 0 bases stayed unmatched. Germline CDR1 reads SGDLS; CDR2 reads YYNGEE. CDR3 protein: CASSVGLAGGEQYF. DNA for the CDR3: TGTGCCAGCAGCGTAGGACTAGCGGGGGGCGAGCAGTACTTC.

The gene calls are TRBV5-4 and TRBJ1-2; 10 bases line up with TRBD1. Germline CDR1 SGHNT, CDR2 YYREEE (reference sequence). The CDR3 extends over 15 amino acids. The V segment lost 4 bases and the J segment 5 bases; nucleotides outside the gene matches: 8. CDR3: CASSLTDRGSYGYTF. The CDR3 DNA follows: TGTGCCAGCAGCCTGACGGACAGGGGGTCATATGGCTACACCTTC. Supplemented by reference TRBV5-4 and TRBJ1-2, the full variable domain reads ETGVTQSPTHLIKTRGQQVTLRCSSQSGHNTVSWYQQALGQGPQFIFQYYREEENGRGNFPPRFSGLQFPNYSSELNVNALELDDSALYLCASSLTDRGSYGYTFGSGTRLTVV.

The J gene is TRBJ1-2, the V gene TRBV6-4, with TRBD1 matching over 8 bases. Germline V gene data show CDR1 as MRHNA and CDR2 as SNTAGT. V lost 2 bases to trimming and J lost 4 bases; unmatched junction nucleotides: 15. The CDR3 is 18 residues long. In nucleotides, the CDR3 is TGTGCCAGCAGTGACGAGGGGGCCGGGTTCGACAGGGGCTATGGCTACACCTTC. This sequence encodes CASSDEGAGFDRGYGYTF.

The chain joins TRBV5-1 to TRBJ2-1; 13 bases map to TRBD2. The CDR3 consists of 18 residues. The trim removed 4 bases at V and 0 bases at J, leaving 7 bases unmatched. CDR1 and CDR2 from the germline V gene are SGHRS and YFSETQ. The CDR3 DNA follows: TGCGCCAGCAGCACGACGGGACTAGCGGGGAGCTCCTACAATGAGCAGTTCTTC. This sequence encodes CASSTTGLAGSSYNEQFF.

This clone was recorded only once. The chain has TRBV13 and TRBJ2-2; D is perhaps TRBD2 (5 bases). V lost 5 bases and J 6 bases, leaving 10 bases between the germline ends. This CDR3 contains 13 residues. Germline values: CDR1 PRHDT, CDR2 FYEKMQ (reference sequence). The CDR3 region has the DNA TGTGCCAGCAGCCGCCGAGCGGCCGGGGAGCTGTTTTTT. This sequence encodes CASSRRAAGELFF. The variable domain in full, completed from reference TRBV13 and TRBJ2-2, reads AAGVIQSPRHLIKEKRETATLKCYPIPRHDTVYWYQQGPGQDPQFLISFYEKMQSDKGSIPDRFSAQQFSDYHSELNMSSLELGDSALYFCASSRRAAGELFFGEGSRLTVL.

CDR3 nucleotide sequence: TGTGCCAGCAGCTTAGATAGGAGGACAGGGGAGCTGTTTTTT. Translation gives CASSLDRRTGELFF. V is TRBV11-2 and J is TRBJ2-2; D might be TRBD1 or TRBD2, each matching 5 bases. Germline CDR1 and CDR2: SGHAT and FQNNGV. Between the trimmed V and J ends, which lost 0 bases and 8 bases, there was a span of 10 bases. The CDR3 covers 14 residues.

The CDR3 is CAWSEGQEGSNEKLFF. DNA of the CDR3: TGTGCCTGGAGTGAGGGACAGGAGGGATCCAATGAAAAACTGTTTTTT. J is TRBJ1-4 and V is TRBV30, with TRBD1 matching 8 bases. The CDR3 loop spans 16 amino acids. CDR1 GTSNPN and CDR2 SVGIG come from the germline V gene (reference sequence). The V segment lost 1 base and the J segment 5 bases; nucleotides outside the gene matches: 9.

CDR3 bases: TGTGCCAGCTCACCGTCCTCAGGCCCCCCTAGCGGGGATACGCAGTATTTT. Translated: CASSPSSGPPSGDTQYF. The rearrangement joins TRBV18 to TRBJ2-3, with 8 bases fitting TRBD2. Trimming at V came to 3 bases and at J to 6 bases, leaving 14 bases not matched to a gene. Per the germline V gene, CDR1 is KGHSH and CDR2 is LQKENI. The CDR3 length is 17 residues.

The chain employs TRBV4-1 and TRBJ1-6; D is perhaps TRBD1 (6 bases). V was cut by 5 bases and J by 0 bases, with 11 bases left in between. CDR3 length: 16 residues. Germline CDR1 MGHRA, CDR2 YSYEKL. The CDR3 protein is CASSEGGSSYNSPLHF. Written as DNA, the CDR3 is TGCGCCAGCAGCGAAGGGGGGAGCTCCTATAATTCACCCCTCCACTTT.

In this sample, this clone turned up once. The V call is TRBV11-2, the J call TRBJ1-6; D possibly corresponds to TRBD1 (5 bases). Trimming took 2 bases from V and 8 from J, leaving 13 bases between them. Germline values: CDR1 SGHAT, CDR2 FQNNGV. The CDR3 totals 15 residues. The CDR3 DNA follows: TGTGCCAGCAGCTTACTCGCCGTGGGGGATTCACCCCTCCACTTT. It yields the protein CASSLLAVGDSPLHF. The full variable domain, in which reference TRBV11-2 and TRBJ1-6 provide the parts outside the CDR3, is EAGVAQSPRYKIIEKRQSVAFWCNPISGHATLYWYQQILGQGPKLLIQFQNNGVVDDSQLPKDRFSAERLKGVDSTLKIQPAKLEDSAVYLCASSLLAVGDSPLHFGNGTRLTVT.

The V and J genes are TRBV7-3 and TRBJ2-6; D unclear. Trimming stripped 5 bases from V and 0 bases from J, with 14 bases between. Germline-derived CDR1 and CDR2 are SGHTA and FQGTGA. The CDR3 has 17 residues. The CDR3 loop is CASSPPFSLSGANVLTF. As DNA, the CDR3 is TGTGCCAGCAGCCCGCCCTTTTCACTCTCTGGGGCCAACGTCCTGACTTTC.

This sequence joins TRBV5-1 and TRBJ1-3, with D unclear. The CDR3 loop spans 16 amino acids. V was trimmed by 0 bases and J by 0 bases, leaving 10 bases between them. Germline-derived CDR1 and CDR2 are SGHRS and YFSETQ. The chain's CDR3 is CASSLGDFSSGNTIYF. For the CDR3, the DNA is TGCGCCAGCAGCTTGGGCGACTTCTCCTCTGGAAACACCATATATTTT.

The chain employs TRBV6-1 and TRBJ2-3; TRBD1 aligns across 8 bases. The CDR3 sequence is 13 residues long. Germline V CDR1 and CDR2: MNHNS, SASEGT. As DNA, the CDR3 is TGTGCGATCAGGGGGCCCCTGACAGATACGCAGTATTTT. Translating it yields CAIRGPLTDTQYF.

The genes are TRBV6-5 and TRBJ2-7; D possibly uses TRBD1 or TRBD2 (7 bases each). Trimming removed 5 bases from V and 4 bases from J, with 18 bases in between. Germline values: CDR1 MNHEY, CDR2 SVGAGI. This CDR3 contains 15 residues. The CDR3 nucleotides are TGTGCCAGCAGTCCTCTTCAGGGGGGGAAATACGAGCAGTACTTC. It yields the protein CASSPLQGGKYEQYF.

The table lists this clone with a count of one. This chain connects TRBV6-6 to TRBJ1-1, with D tentatively TRBD1 (5 bases). The germline V gene encodes CDR1 MNHNY and CDR2 SVGAGI (reference sequence). The V end was cut by 7 bases, the J end by 1 base, with 13 bases between. The CDR3 runs 14 residues. The CDR3, as DNA: TGTGCCAGCATCCCTGGGGCGGGGAACACTGAAGCTTTCTTT. It is translated as CASIPGAGNTEAFF.

The V and J genes are TRBV10-1 and TRBJ2-5; no firm D call. Germline values: CDR1 WNHNN, CDR2 SYGVQD (reference sequence). Trimming took off 1 base at V and 5 bases at J, with 11 bases between the two ends. The CDR3 extends over 14 amino acids. The CDR3 DNA follows: TGCGCCAGCAGTGAGTTGGGCCAAACGGAGACCCAGTACTTC. This translates into CASSELGQTETQYF.

About this clone itself: The sample carries other DNA sequences with the same CDR3. This chain joins TRBV5-4 and TRBJ2-5; no reliable D call. Trimming shortened V by 2 bases and J by 2 bases, and 7 bases separated the two germline ends. Germline V CDR1 and CDR2: SGHNT, YYREEE (reference sequence). The CDR3 is 13 residues long. The DNA for the CDR3 is TGTGCCAGCAGCTTTGGCAGACAAGAGACCCAGTACTTC. Amino acid sequence: CASSFGRQETQYF.

The chain employs TRBV7-9 and TRBJ2-1, with D possibly being TRBD2 (6 bases). The CDR3 runs 14 residues. V lost 5 bases, J lost 7 bases, and 15 bases lay in between. CDR1 and CDR2 (germline): SEHNR, FQNEAQ (reference sequence). The CDR3 sequence: CASSPLSAGNEQFF. The DNA for the CDR3 is TGTGCCAGCAGCCCGCTTTCTGCGGGGAATGAGCAGTTCTTC.